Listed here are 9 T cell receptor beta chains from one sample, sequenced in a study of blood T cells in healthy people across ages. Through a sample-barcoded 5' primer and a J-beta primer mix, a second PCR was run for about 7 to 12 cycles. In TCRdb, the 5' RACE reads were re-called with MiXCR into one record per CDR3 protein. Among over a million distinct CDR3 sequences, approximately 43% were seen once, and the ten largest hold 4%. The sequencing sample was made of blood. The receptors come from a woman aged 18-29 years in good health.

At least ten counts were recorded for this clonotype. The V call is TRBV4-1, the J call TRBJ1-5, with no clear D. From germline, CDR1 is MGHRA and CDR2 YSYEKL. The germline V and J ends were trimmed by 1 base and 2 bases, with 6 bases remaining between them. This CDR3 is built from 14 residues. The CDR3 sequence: CASSQVGGNQPQHF. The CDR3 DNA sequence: TGCGCCAGCAGCCAAGTGGGAGGCAATCAGCCCCAGCATTTT.

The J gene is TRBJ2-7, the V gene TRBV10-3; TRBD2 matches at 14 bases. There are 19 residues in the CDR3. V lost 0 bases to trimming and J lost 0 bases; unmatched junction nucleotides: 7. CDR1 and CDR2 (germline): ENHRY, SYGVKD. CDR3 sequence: CAISESRLAGGLPSYEQYF. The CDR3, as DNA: TGTGCCATCAGTGAGTCCCGACTAGCGGGGGGGCTGCCCTCCTACGAGCAGTACTTC.

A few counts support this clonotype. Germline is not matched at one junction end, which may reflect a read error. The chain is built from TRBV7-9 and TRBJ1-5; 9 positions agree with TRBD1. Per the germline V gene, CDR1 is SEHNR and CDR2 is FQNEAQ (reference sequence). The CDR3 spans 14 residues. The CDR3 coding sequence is TGTGCCAGCAGCGCCACAGGGGGCAAACAGCCCCAGCATTTT. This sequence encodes CASSATGGKQPQHF. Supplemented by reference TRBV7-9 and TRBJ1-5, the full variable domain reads DTGVSQNPRHKITKRGQNVTFRCDPISEHNRLYWYRQTLGQGPEFLTYFQNEAQLEKSRLLSDRFSAERPKGSFSTLEIQRTEQGDSAMYLCASSATGGKQPQHFGDGTRLSIL.

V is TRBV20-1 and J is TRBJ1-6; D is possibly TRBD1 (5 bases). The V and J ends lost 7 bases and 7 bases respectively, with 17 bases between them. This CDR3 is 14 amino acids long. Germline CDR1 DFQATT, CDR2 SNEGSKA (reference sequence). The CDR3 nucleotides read TGCAGTGTTGGGCAGGGATTCAAAAATTCACCCCTCCACTTT. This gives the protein CSVGQGFKNSPLHF.

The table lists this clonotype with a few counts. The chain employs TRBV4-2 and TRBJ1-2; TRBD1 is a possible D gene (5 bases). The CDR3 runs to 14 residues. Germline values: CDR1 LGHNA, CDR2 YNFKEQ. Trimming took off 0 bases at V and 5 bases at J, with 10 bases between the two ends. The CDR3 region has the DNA TGTGCCAGCAGCCAAGATAGGACATCTTATGGCTACACCTTC. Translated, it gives CASSQDRTSYGYTF.

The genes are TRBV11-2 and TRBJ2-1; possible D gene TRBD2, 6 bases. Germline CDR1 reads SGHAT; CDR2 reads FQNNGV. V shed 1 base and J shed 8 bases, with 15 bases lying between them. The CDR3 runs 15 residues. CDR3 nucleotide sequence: TGTGCCAGCAGCTTAGTTCCCGCAGGAGGGGATGAGCAGTTCTTC. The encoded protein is CASSLVPAGGDEQFF.

The CDR3 DNA sequence: TGTGCCAGCAGTGTACAGGGGGCGGGCATTCCCCAGCATTTT. Amino acids: CASSVQGAGIPQHF. The chain employs TRBV2 and TRBJ1-5; 9 bases align to TRBD1. There are 14 residues in the CDR3. J gave up 10 bases and V 4 bases, and 8 bases lay outside the gene matches. Germline V gene sequence: CDR1 SNHLY, CDR2 FYNNEI.

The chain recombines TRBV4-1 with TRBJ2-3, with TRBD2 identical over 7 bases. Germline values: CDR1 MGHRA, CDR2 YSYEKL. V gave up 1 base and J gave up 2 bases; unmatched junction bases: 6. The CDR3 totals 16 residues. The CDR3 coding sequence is TGCGCCAGCAGCCAAGTGGGGGGGAAAGCCACAGATACGCAGTATTTT. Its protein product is CASSQVGGKATDTQYF.

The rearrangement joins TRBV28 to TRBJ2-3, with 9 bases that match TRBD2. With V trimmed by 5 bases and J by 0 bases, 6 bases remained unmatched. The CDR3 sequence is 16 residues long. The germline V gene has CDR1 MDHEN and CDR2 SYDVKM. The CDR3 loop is CASSEPGLASTDTQYF. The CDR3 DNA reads TGTGCCAGCAGTGAACCGGGACTAGCTAGCACAGATACGCAGTATTTT.